These 24 T cell receptor beta chains were all obtained from the same sample, sequenced in a study of cytomegalovirus exposure and HLA in healthy donors (dated by TCRdb to 2016 to 2017). The library came from the immunoSEQ multiplex PCR assay. A mixture of 60 forward primers for TCR Vbeta segments and 13 reverse primers for TCR Jbeta segments was used in the multiplex PCR. TCRdb stores this immuneACCESS table with in-frame sequences only. Part of the clones is absent; in the studies checked, under half of the shortfall reflects unresolved V genes, and no reason is known for the rest. The sample yields 99,000 or so clones; around 80% were counted once. Clones ranked in the top ten supply over 4.5% of the sample. Sequenced input: PBMCs. These receptors were collected from a woman younger than 30 in good health and CMV-seropositive.

The rearrangement uses TRBV9 and TRBJ2-2, with D unresolved. CDR1 SGDLS and CDR2 YYNGEE come from the germline V gene. CDR3 length equals 14 residues. V was shortened by 4 bases and J by 1 base, with 8 bases between the two germline ends. The chain's CDR3 is CASSYKQNTGELFF. The CDR3 DNA reads as TGTGCCAGCAGCTATAAACAGAACACCGGGGAGCTGTTTTTT. Looking up the rest from reference TRBV9 and TRBJ2-2 gives the full variable domain: DSGVTQTPKHLITATGQRVTLRCSPRSGDLSVYWYQQSLDQGLQFLIQYYNGEERAKGNILERFSAQQFPDLHSELNLSSLELGDSALYFCASSYKQNTGELFFGEGSRLTVL.

The J gene is TRBJ2-1, the V gene TRBV2; possible D gene TRBD1, 6 bases. V gave up 3 bases and J gave up 4 bases, with 19 bases separating them. This CDR3 contains 17 residues. Germline CDR1 reads SNHLY; CDR2 reads FYNNEI. The CDR3 loop is CASSEIGRGKIYNEQFF. The CDR3 DNA follows: TGTGCCAGCAGTGAGATTGGCAGGGGAAAGATTTACAATGAGCAGTTCTTC.

This chain connects TRBV5-5 to TRBJ2-5; 9 nucleotides match TRBD2. The V gene's germline CDR1 is SGHKS and CDR2 YYEKEE (reference sequence). The CDR3 totals 15 residues. The trim removed 2 bases at V and 2 bases at J, leaving 4 bases unmatched. The CDR3 is CASSFAGGEQETQYF. The CDR3 DNA reads TGTGCCAGCAGCTTCGCGGGAGGGGAGCAAGAGACCCAGTACTTC.

This rearrangement joins TRBV5-1 to TRBJ2-1; 8 bases align to TRBD2. V lost 5 bases and J lost 6; bases outside the gene matches: 7. Germline V lookup: CDR1 SGHRS, CDR2 YFSETQ. This CDR3 spans 14 amino acids. The CDR3 here is CASSITGGVNEQFF. Written as DNA, the CDR3 is TGCGCCAGCAGTATAACGGGAGGGGTCAATGAGCAGTTCTTC.

The sample holds a few counts of this clone. The chain combines TRBV6-5 with TRBJ1-5, with 9 bases lining up with TRBD1. The CDR3 runs to 15 residues. The germline V gene encodes CDR1 MNHEY and CDR2 SVGAGI. Trimming at V came to 0 bases and at J to 5 bases, leaving 2 bases not matched to a gene. The CDR3 sequence is CASSYSGTGYQPQHF. Here the CDR3 DNA reads TGTGCCAGCAGTTACTCAGGGACAGGGTATCAGCCCCAGCATTTT.

The chain joins TRBV7-6 to TRBJ2-7; D remains ambiguous. This CDR3 region has 13 residues. CDR1 is SGHVS, CDR2 FNYEAQ, per germline. Deletions cut 1 base from V and 7 bases from J, with 11 bases between. The CDR3 sequence: CASSLVRQTEQYF. The CDR3 DNA reads as TGTGCCAGCAGCTTAGTGCGGCAAACAGAGCAGTACTTC.

The V call is TRBV28, the J call TRBJ2-3; D is possibly TRBD1 (6 bases). Germline V gives CDR1 MDHEN, CDR2 SYDVKM. The CDR3 length is 14 residues. Trimming left V 3 bases short and J 2 bases short, with 9 bases between. CDR3 residues: CASSLGTPTDTQYF. The CDR3 DNA is TGTGCCAGCAGTTTGGGGACACCCACAGATACGCAGTATTTT. The whole variable domain, filled in from reference TRBV28 and TRBJ2-3, reads DVKVTQSSRYLVKRTGEKVFLECVQDMDHENMFWYRQDPGLGLRLIYFSYDVKMKEKGDIPEGYSVSREKKERFSLILESASTNQTSMYLCASSLGTPTDTQYFGPGTRLTVL.

The chain couples TRBV11-2 to TRBJ2-6; 8 nucleotides line up with TRBD2. Germline assignment: CDR1 SGHAT and CDR2 FQNNGV. The CDR3 is 19 residues long. With V trimmed by 2 bases and J by 0 bases, 9 bases remained unmatched. In DNA, the CDR3 is TGTGCCAGCAGCTTAATTCCAGCGGGAGTAAGCTCTGGGGCCAACGTCCTGACTTTC. It specifies CASSLIPAGVSSGANVLTF.

The chain uses TRBV18 and TRBJ2-7; 10 bases align to TRBD1. After removal of 5 bases from V and 4 bases from J, the junction contained 8 bases not matched to a gene. Germline loops: CDR1 KGHSH, CDR2 LQKENI. The CDR3 covers 15 residues. CDR3 sequence (DNA): TGTGCCAGCTCAATCGGGACAGGGGTTTCGTACGAGCAGTACTTC. This sequence encodes CASSIGTGVSYEQYF.

The gene calls are TRBV2 and TRBJ1-6; 8 nucleotides line up with TRBD1. Unmatched junction bases numbered 8, after V lost 7 bases and J lost 6 bases. There are 15 residues in the CDR3. CDR1 and CDR2 from the germline V gene are SNHLY and FYNNEI. The CDR3 loop reads CASNQGAVINSPLHF. In DNA form, the CDR3 reads TGTGCCAGCAACCAGGGGGCGGTTATTAATTCACCCCTCCACTTT.

This clone was recorded a few times. This rearrangement joins TRBV6-1 to TRBJ1-2, with 7 bases matching TRBD1. The CDR3 covers 14 residues. V trimming: 7 bases; J trimming: 6 bases; junction bases outside the gene matches: 11. Germline V gives CDR1 MNHNS, CDR2 SASEGT. The CDR3 DNA reads as TGTGCCAGCATGACAGGGTTTGGGGTGCATGGCTACACCTTC. Translation gives CASMTGFGVHGYTF.

The chain employs TRBV27 and TRBJ2-7; 8 bases align to TRBD1. J was trimmed by 6 bases and V by 5 bases; bases with no gene match: 9. Germline CDR1 MNHEY, CDR2 SMNVEV (reference sequence). The CDR3 is 14 residues long. The CDR3 region has the DNA TGTGCCAGCAGTCCGGGACAGGCGTTTTTCGAGCAGTACTTC. Its protein product is CASSPGQAFFEQYF.

The chain joins TRBV19 to TRBJ2-2; D gene uncertain. From germline, CDR1 is LNHDA and CDR2 SQIVND (reference sequence). V was cut by 9 bases and J by 7 bases, with 9 bases left in between. This CDR3 is built from 11 residues. This CDR3 is CASNFGGELFF. The CDR3 DNA reads as TGTGCCAGCAACTTTGGCGGGGAGCTGTTTTTT.

This clone was detected once. This sequence joins TRBV5-4 and TRBJ1-2; TRBD1 matches 8 bases. Germline V gene lookup returns CDR1 SGHNT and CDR2 YYREEE (reference sequence). This CDR3 comprises 13 residues. The V and J ends lost 4 bases and 4 bases, in that order; junction bases with no gene match: 3. The DNA for the CDR3 is TGTGCCAGCAGCCGACAGGGGATCTATGGCTACACCTTC. Its protein product is CASSRQGIYGYTF.

V usage is TRBV28 and J usage is TRBJ2-5, with TRBD1 as a possible D gene (5 bases). The CDR3 has 13 amino acids. V was trimmed by 6 bases and J by 5 bases, leaving 13 bases between them. CDR1 is MDHEN and CDR2 is SYDVKM in the germline V gene. The CDR3: CASRSGLWETQYF. CDR3 DNA sequence: TGTGCCAGCAGATCAGGGTTATGGGAGACCCAGTACTTC.

The CDR3 region is CASSGFAGTRSSYEQYF. DNA of the CDR3: TGTGCCAGCAGTGGATTCGCCGGGACTAGGAGCTCCTACGAGCAGTACTTC. V and J are TRBV25-1 and TRBJ2-7; 8 nucleotides align to TRBD2. With V trimmed by 4 bases and J by 0 bases, 11 bases remained unmatched. Germline CDR1 and CDR2: MGHDK and SYGVNS. This CDR3 is built from 17 residues.

The rearrangement uses TRBV2 and TRBJ2-1; weak D call: TRBD1 (6 bases). V lost 5 bases to trimming and J lost 0 bases, with 11 bases between them. The CDR3 extends over 15 amino acids. From germline, CDR1 is SNHLY and CDR2 FYNNEI. The chain's CDR3 is CASSRDRSSYNEQFF. The CDR3 DNA reads as TGTGCCAGCAGTAGAGACAGGAGCTCCTACAATGAGCAGTTCTTC.

V is TRBV7-2 and J is TRBJ2-3, with TRBD2 matching over 8 bases. J was trimmed by 4 bases and V by 1 base; bases with no gene match: 7. The CDR3 covers 16 residues. From germline, CDR1 is SGHTA and CDR2 FQGNSA. Here the CDR3 reads CASSLGSGKVADTQYF. The CDR3 bases are TGTGCCAGCAGCTTAGGTAGCGGGAAGGTGGCAGATACGCAGTATTTT.

V usage is TRBV6-1 and J usage is TRBJ2-1; 11 bases are a match to TRBD1. CDR1 is MNHNS, CDR2 SASEGT, per germline. The CDR3 totals 14 residues. The ends lost 6 bases at V and 4 bases at J; junction bases unmatched: 2. The CDR3, as DNA: TGTGCCAGCAGAGGACAGGGGGCGTACAATGAGCAGTTCTTC. As protein: CASRGQGAYNEQFF.

The V and J genes are TRBV16 and TRBJ1-5; D may be TRBD1 (5 bases). Per germline, CDR1 KGHSY and CDR2 FQNENV. This CDR3 region has 14 residues. The V and J ends lost 8 bases and 2 bases respectively, with 13 bases between them. The CDR3: CASCGGRGNQPQHF. CDR3 nucleotides: TGTGCCAGCTGCGGTGGCAGGGGCAATCAGCCCCAGCATTTT.

The gene calls are TRBV10-2 and TRBJ1-5; 8 nucleotides match TRBD1. The CDR3 extends over 15 amino acids. V dropped 7 bases and J dropped 5; count of bases not matched to a gene: 10. Looked up from germline, CDR1 is WSHSY and CDR2 is SAAADI. This CDR3 reads CASTNFGTGYQPQHF. CDR3 in DNA: TGCGCCAGCACAAATTTCGGGACAGGTTATCAGCCCCAGCATTTT.

The rearrangement joins TRBV10-3 to TRBJ2-2, with TRBD1 matching over 10 bases. J was trimmed by 4 bases and V by 5 bases; bases with no gene match: 4. The CDR3 length is 15 residues. Germline lookup yields CDR1 ENHRY and CDR2 SYGVKD. Written as DNA, the CDR3 is TGTGCCATCAGTTGGGGACAGGGGTCCACCGGGGAGCTGTTTTTT. This translates into CAISWGQGSTGELFF.

The V and J genes are TRBV14 and TRBJ1-1, with a weak D call TRBD1 (6 bases). The germline CDR1 and CDR2 sequences are SGHDN and FVKESK. Trimming removed 2 bases at V and 9 bases at J, with 16 bases between. The CDR3 loop spans 14 amino acids. The CDR3 sequence: CASSQIQDRAKAFF. CDR3 in DNA: TGTGCCAGCAGCCAAATACAGGACAGAGCAAAAGCTTTCTTT.

The rearrangement uses TRBV20-1 and TRBJ2-5, with no clear D. The CDR3 contains 10 residues. V lost 3 bases and J lost 4, with 3 bases in between. Germline V gene sequence: CDR1 DFQATT, CDR2 SNEGSKA (reference sequence). For the CDR3, the DNA is TGCAGTGCTAGCGGAGAGACCCAGTACTTC. Protein: CSASGETQYF.